These 2 T cell receptor beta chains were sequenced from one sample in a study of T-cell reconstitution after alpha-beta-depleted transplantation in children. The authors prepared the TCRbeta library with unique molecular identifiers. Each CDR3 protein is one row after TCRdb ran MiXCR on the PCR reads. Among around 240,000 distinct CDR3 sequences listed, just under 8.5% were seen once. The starting material was PBMCs, mostly from graft donor cells, obtained 180 days after TCRalphabeta/CD19-depleted stem cell transplant. The receptors were gathered from a male patient younger than 18 who had a stem cell transplant for acute lymphoblastic leukemia, so the T cells may come from the graft donor.

This clonotype showed up many times. V is TRBV15 and J is TRBJ1-2; weak D call: TRBD1 (5 bases). There are 12 residues in the CDR3. Germline assignment: CDR1 LNHNV and CDR2 YYDKDF (reference sequence). V was shortened by 5 bases and J by 2 bases, with 6 bases between the two germline ends. CDR3 amino acids: CATSAGNYGYTF. The CDR3 region has the DNA TGTGCCACCAGCGCAGGGAACTATGGCTACACCTTC. Supplemented by reference TRBV15 and TRBJ1-2, the full variable domain reads DAMVIQNPRYQVTQFGKPVTLSCSQTLNHNVMYWYQQKSSQAPKLLFHYYDKDFNNEADTPDNFQSRRPNTSFCFLDIRSPGLGDTAMYLCATSAGNYGYTFGSGTRLTVV.

This chain connects TRBV7-6 to TRBJ2-5, with 9 bases identical to TRBD1. The CDR3 contains 15 residues. Losses at the gene ends were 6 bases for V and 5 bases for J; bases not matched to a gene: 10. Germline V gives CDR1 SGHVS, CDR2 FNYEAQ. Written as DNA, the CDR3 is TGTGCCAGCAGACCGACAGGGGGGGAGATCGAGACCCAGTACTTC. Translated, it gives CASRPTGGEIETQYF. Combining the CDR3 with reference TRBV7-6 and TRBJ2-5 gives the whole variable domain GAGVSQSPRYKVTKRGQDVALRCDPISGHVSLYWYRQALGQGPEFLTYFNYEAQQDKSGLPNDRFSAERPEGSISTLTIQRTEQRDSAMYRCASRPTGGEIETQYFGPGTRLLVL.